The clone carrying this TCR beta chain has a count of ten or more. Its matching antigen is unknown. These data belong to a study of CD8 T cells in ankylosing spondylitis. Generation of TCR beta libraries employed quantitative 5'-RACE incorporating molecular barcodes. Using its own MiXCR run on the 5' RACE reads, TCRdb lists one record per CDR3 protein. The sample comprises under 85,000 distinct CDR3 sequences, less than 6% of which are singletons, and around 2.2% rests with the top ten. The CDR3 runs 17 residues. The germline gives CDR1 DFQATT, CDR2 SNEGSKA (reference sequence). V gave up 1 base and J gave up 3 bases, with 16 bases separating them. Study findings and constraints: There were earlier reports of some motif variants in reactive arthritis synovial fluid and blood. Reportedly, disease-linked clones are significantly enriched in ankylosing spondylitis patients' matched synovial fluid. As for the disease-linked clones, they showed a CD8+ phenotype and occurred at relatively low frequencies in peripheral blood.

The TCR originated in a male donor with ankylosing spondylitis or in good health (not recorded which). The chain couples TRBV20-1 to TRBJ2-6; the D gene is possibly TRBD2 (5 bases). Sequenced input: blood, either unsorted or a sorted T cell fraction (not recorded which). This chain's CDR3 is CSARAPEGADGANVLTF. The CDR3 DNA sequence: TGCAGTGCTAGAGCCCCTGAGGGCGCGGATGGGGCCAACGTCCTGACTTTC.